This T cell receptor (beta chain) was identified during a study of technical replicates of blood from a handful of donors. Per the germline V gene, CDR1 is ENHRY and CDR2 is SYGVKD. V was pared by 4 bases and J by 1 base, with 11 bases between. This CDR3 has 15 residues. Data came from immunoSEQ multiplex PCR; TCRdb stores just in-frame clones and leaves some out. The sample lists 100,000 or so clones; roughly 95% were seen once. The sequence came from a human donor in good health. The chain links TRBV10-3 to TRBJ1-5, with a weak D call TRBD1 (5 bases). Sequenced input: T cells isolated from PBMCs. In nucleotides, the CDR3 is TGTGCCATCAGTGTCGGGGGACGGAGCAATCAGCCCCAGCATTTT. Its translation: CAISVGGRSNQPQHF.